The 21 T cell receptor beta chains listed next were all sequenced from one sample in a study of blood T cell repertoires in COVID-19. Produced via immunoSEQ multiplex PCR; TCRdb's table is partial and in-frame only. The sample has approximately 110,000 clones, 81% seen once; the top ten hold roughly 1.5%. Sequenced sample: peripheral blood. These receptors came from a man aged 45-65 years with acute or convalescent COVID-19.

This rearrangement joins TRBV3-1 (or the pseudogene TRBV3-2) to TRBJ1-2; D not resolved. Germline V gene lookup returns CDR1 LGHDT and CDR2 YNNKEL (reference sequence). The CDR3 consists of 15 residues. Between the trimmed V and J ends, which lost 1 base and 8 bases, there was a span of 17 bases. In DNA form, the CDR3 reads TGTGCCAGCAGCCAAGCCCCCTCGACTGGGAGAGGCTACACCTTC. It translates to CASSQAPSTGRGYTF.

J is TRBJ1-1 and V is TRBV19; TRBD1 matches 7 bases. The CDR3 consists of 14 residues. V lost 4 bases to trimming and J lost 5 bases; unmatched junction nucleotides: 7. Germline V gene sequence: CDR1 LNHDA, CDR2 SQIVND (reference sequence). CDR3 residues: CASSTDRAETEAFF. The CDR3 coding sequence is TGTGCCAGTAGTACTGACAGGGCCGAGACTGAAGCTTTCTTT.

The V gene is TRBV28, the J gene TRBJ2-6; a weak D match, TRBD2 (6 bases). V was clipped by 3 bases and J by 2 bases, with 14 bases between them. Germline V gene lookup returns CDR1 MDHEN and CDR2 SYDVKM. This CDR3 comprises 17 residues. DNA for the CDR3: TGTGCCAGCAGTTTCTACGTTGGGGGGACTGGGGCCAACGTCCTGACTTTC. Amino acid sequence: CASSFYVGGTGANVLTF.

The chain is built from TRBV10-3 and TRBJ2-2; 11 nucleotides align to TRBD2. There are 15 residues in the CDR3. After removal of 6 bases from V and 4 bases from J, the junction contained 4 bases not matched to a gene. In germline, CDR1 is ENHRY, CDR2 SYGVKD. The CDR3 DNA reads TGTGCCATCAGCGTGACTAGCGGGGTCACCGGGGAGCTGTTTTTT. Encoded protein: CAISVTSGVTGELFF.

This clone is a singleton in its sample. This chain links TRBV28 with TRBJ1-1; D call uncertain. The CDR3 runs to 14 residues. Trimming pared 6 bases from V and 0 bases from J, leaving 11 bases between. Germline V CDR1 and CDR2: MDHEN, SYDVKM. In nucleotides, the CDR3 is TGTGCCAGCAGGATACAGAGCATGAACACTGAAGCTTTCTTT. This codes for CASRIQSMNTEAFF. Using reference TRBV28 and TRBJ1-1 for the parts outside the CDR3, the full variable domain is DVKVTQSSRYLVKRTGEKVFLECVQDMDHENMFWYRQDPGLGLRLIYFSYDVKMKEKGDIPEGYSVSREKKERFSLILESASTNQTSMYLCASRIQSMNTEAFFGQGTRLTVV.

This chain links TRBV11-3 with TRBJ1-3, with 7 bases lining up with TRBD1. Germline V gene data show CDR1 as SGHNT and CDR2 as YENEEA. This CDR3 comprises 16 residues. V shed 1 base, J shed 6 bases, and the junction held 9 bases outside the gene matches. In nucleotides, the CDR3 is TGTGCCAGCAGCTTAGTTTTAACGACAGGGACAAACACCATATATTTT. Amino acids: CASSLVLTTGTNTIYF.

The rearrangement uses TRBV9 and TRBJ1-2; 9 bases align to TRBD1. V trimming: 0 bases; J trimming: 6 bases; junction bases outside the gene matches: 6. Germline CDR1 SGDLS, CDR2 YYNGEE. The CDR3 totals 15 residues. CDR3 nucleotides: TGTGCCAGCAGCGTAGGACAGGGGGTATGGGATGGCTACACCTTC. It yields the protein CASSVGQGVWDGYTF.

This clone was detected a few times. The V gene is TRBV28, the J gene TRBJ1-3; D call uncertain. The CDR3 has 16 residues. The ends were cut back, 4 bases at V and 0 bases at J, with 13 bases in the middle. Germline loops: CDR1 MDHEN, CDR2 SYDVKM. This chain's CDR3 is CASSSYGVSSGNTIYF. The DNA for the CDR3 is TGTGCCAGCAGTTCCTACGGGGTCTCCTCTGGAAACACCATATATTTT.

J is TRBJ2-5 and V is TRBV5-1, with D possibly matching TRBD1 (6 bases). CDR3 length equals 15 residues. Trimming removed 4 bases at V and 5 bases at J, with 18 bases between. Looked up from germline, CDR1 is SGHRS and CDR2 is YFSETQ. The CDR3 sequence is CASSKTYGGAETQYF. The CDR3 DNA follows: TGCGCCAGCAGCAAAACTTATGGGGGCGCGGAGACCCAGTACTTC.

The rearrangement joins TRBV5-1 to TRBJ1-5; D is unclear. Trimming pared 0 bases from V and 3 bases from J, leaving 4 bases between. CDR3 length equals 13 residues. The germline V gene has CDR1 SGHRS and CDR2 YFSETQ. CDR3 sequence: CASSLDYNQPQHF. The CDR3 nucleotides are TGCGCCAGCAGCTTGGACTACAATCAGCCCCAGCATTTT.

Written as DNA, the CDR3 is TGTGCCAGCAGTAGAATAAGACGGGACAGCACTGGAAACACCATATATTTT. It is translated as CASSRIRRDSTGNTIYF. The V call is TRBV5-8, the J call TRBJ1-3; 7 positions agree with TRBD1. The germline V gene encodes CDR1 SGHTS and CDR2 YDEGEE. The CDR3 runs 17 residues. Trimming took 5 bases from V and 2 from J; bases not matched to a gene: 13.

The chain recombines TRBV2 with TRBJ2-2, with 7 bases fitting TRBD1. This CDR3 spans 15 amino acids. The junction had 10 bases not matched to a gene; V was cut back by 6 bases and J by 6 bases. CDR1 is SNHLY, CDR2 FYNNEI, per germline. CDR3 bases: TGTGCCAGCAGGACCGGGACAGACTTATCCGGGGAGCTGTTTTTT. The encoded protein is CASRTGTDLSGELFF.

V gene TRBV10-1 combines with J gene TRBJ2-1, with D possibly TRBD2 on 5 matching bases. The CDR3 has 11 amino acids. Germline assignment: CDR1 WNHNN and CDR2 SYGVQD (reference sequence). With 4 bases removed from V and 9 bases from J, the gap between germline ends came to 7 bases. CDR3 coding DNA: TGCGCCAGCAGTGCCGGAGGTGAGCAGTTCTTC. This translates into CASSAGGEQFF.

The CDR3 region is CASSVGASVQETQYF. The CDR3 bases are TGTGCCAGCAGCGTGGGGGCGAGCGTACAAGAGACCCAGTACTTC. The rearrangement joins TRBV9 to TRBJ2-5; weak D call: TRBD1 (6 bases). The CDR3 is 15 amino acids. Trimming took 2 bases from V and 2 from J, leaving 13 bases between them. Looked up from germline, CDR1 is SGDLS and CDR2 is YYNGEE.

V and J are TRBV10-3 and TRBJ1-1; D may be TRBD1 (5 bases). V lost 5 bases and J lost 1, with 14 bases in between. The germline gives CDR1 ENHRY, CDR2 SYGVKD. The CDR3 length is 15 residues. DNA for the CDR3: TGTGCCATCAGTCGGACGACAGAGACGAACACTGAAGCTTTCTTT. It codes for CAISRTTETNTEAFF.

This chain connects TRBV5-1 to TRBJ2-7; 8 nucleotides line up with TRBD1. Germline-derived CDR1 and CDR2 are SGHRS and YFSETQ. After removal of 0 bases from V and 4 bases from J, the junction contained 9 bases not matched to a gene. This CDR3 is built from 16 residues. CDR3 residues: CASSLGQGARSYEQYF. The CDR3 DNA sequence: TGCGCCAGCAGCTTGGGTCAGGGGGCCAGGTCGTACGAGCAGTACTTC.

This rearrangement joins TRBV25-1 to TRBJ1-2, with a possible D match to TRBD1 (6 bases). The CDR3 runs 13 residues. V dropped 1 base and J dropped 4 bases, with 7 bases sitting between them. Germline CDR1 and CDR2: MGHDK and SYGVNS. The chain's CDR3 is CASSELQGYGYTF. In DNA, the CDR3 is TGTGCCAGCAGTGAATTACAGGGCTATGGCTACACCTTC.

The chain carries TRBV6-6 and TRBJ1-1; no clear D gene. V was pared by 6 bases and J by 8 bases, with 16 bases between. Germline values: CDR1 MNHNY, CDR2 SVGAGI (reference sequence). The CDR3 has 13 residues. CDR3 in DNA: TGTGCCAGCAGGACTTCCGAACCGGAAGAAGCTTTCTTT. This gives the protein CASRTSEPEEAFF.

The gene calls are TRBV5-1 and TRBJ1-1; perhaps TRBD1 as D (5 bases). CDR1 and CDR2 (germline): SGHRS, YFSETQ. V lost 0 bases and J lost 4, with 13 bases in between. The CDR3 spans 15 residues. In nucleotides, the CDR3 is TGCGCCAGCAGCTTGGAGGCGAGGAGGGGCACTGAAGCTTTCTTT. Residues: CASSLEARRGTEAFF.

This rearrangement joins TRBV15 to TRBJ1-3, with D uncertain. Germline V gene sequence: CDR1 LNHNV, CDR2 YYDKDF (reference sequence). V was trimmed by 5 bases and J by 0 bases, leaving 11 bases between them. The CDR3 contains 15 residues. CDR3 bases: TGTGCCACCAGCCCCTTGAGCAACTCTGGAAACACCATATATTTT. Translated: CATSPLSNSGNTIYF.

The V and J genes are TRBV5-1 and TRBJ2-3; 11 bases map to TRBD2. The CDR3 consists of 16 residues. Losses at the gene ends were 0 bases for V and 3 bases for J; bases not matched to a gene: 3. Germline assignment: CDR1 SGHRS and CDR2 YFSETQ. The CDR3: CASSLESSGGTDTQYF. DNA for the CDR3: TGCGCCAGCAGCTTGGAGTCTAGCGGGGGGACAGATACGCAGTATTTT.